This TCR beta chain emerged from a study of radiation and T cells in renal cell carcinoma (dated by TCRdb to 2018 to 2020). Turning to the overall study: The samples were obtained from a clinical trial, where primary renal cell carcinomas were treated with 15 Gy stereotactic body radiation therapy and then removed by nephrectomy 4 weeks afterward. TCR beta sequencing covered approximately 50 samples in total, comprising some 26 tumors and around 27 peripheral blood samples. Across all 50 or so samples, 4,016,671 unique CDR3 nucleotide sequences, encoding 2,658,974 unique CDR3 amino acid sequences, were identified.

Beyond this particular receptor, the publication reports: Changes in the blood repertoire were not tracked past 4 weeks after treatment. Because pretreatment tumor biopsies were not available, the baseline intratumoral presence of clonotypes could not be determined. Top tumor clonotypes rose in blood from baseline to 2 weeks post-radiation, then contracted by 4 weeks, suggesting transient expansion of tumor-resident clones. The single-armed trial design could not address effects of radiation dose or scheduling on the TCR repertoire.

This clone showed up just a few times. No antigen is known for it. Base qualities are not recorded, but no much larger clone differs from it by a single base. TCR beta libraries were generated from genomic DNA with the immunoSEQ kit, following the manufacturer's recommendations. To prepare the libraries, a first multiplex PCR with proprietary primers was run, followed by a second PCR that added unique barcodes, and a bead cleanup was done after each round. Each sample batch included a kit-provided positive control reaction and a negative control reaction. The final libraries underwent checking on an Agilent 4200 TapeStation D1000 ScreenTape, volumetric pooling, and quantification by qPCR. Sequencing ran on an Illumina NextSeq500 with a MidOutput 150-cycle cartridge, using 156 Read1 and 15 Index1 cycles with kit custom primers. The pooled library was loaded at roughly 1 pM with a 20% PhiX control spike-in. For the original study's pipeline: The vendor-processed data were analyzed in R, and a clonotype was defined as all T cells that share the same CDR3 nucleotide sequence. For clone abundance analyses, frequencies were normalized to the 10,000 most abundant clones per sample. Public T cell clones, averaging fewer than five per sample, were removed before analysis. A difference in abundance of at least 32-fold between compartments was used to define tumor-enriched and baseline blood-enriched clonotypes. A beta-binomial differential abundance model was used to identify clonotypes that were expanded or contracted between blood time points. Tumor-blood repertoire similarity was measured with the Baroni-Urbani and Buser coefficient, and group comparisons used two-tailed Wilcoxon tests in R. TCRdb re-hosts the immuneACCESS table, in-frame sequences only. Its copies lack some clones; in the studies checked, an unresolved V gene accounts for under half of them, and the cause for the rest is not known. The DNA gave D and trimming, while V, J and clone size come from that table. This sample holds 100,000 to 150,000 clones; roughly 80% were observed only once. The top ten clones comprise about 3% of the sample.

The germline V gene (reference sequence) yields LNHNV for CDR1 and YYDKDF for CDR2. The CDR3 contains 15 residues, cysteine and phenylalanine counted. Only the CDR3 DNA stays, 45 bases, in frame from base 1. V loses 0 bases of germline sequence and J loses 4 bases, and the interval between the two ends is 10 bases. Explained via the paper, the time point label denotes: baseline pretreatment blood. In light of the paper, this sample's treatment or condition label describes: 15 Gy SBRT to primary tumor, nephrectomy 4 weeks later. To follow tumor-enriched clonotypes, peripheral blood was collected serially from radiation-treated patients at baseline and again at 2 weeks and 4 weeks after SBRT. All patients had renal cell carcinoma with clear cell pathology. Genomic DNA for TCR sequencing was prepared using the QIAamp DNA Blood Mini Kit (Qiagen). The analyses included only samples that passed all quality control checks.

This sample comprised blood, obtained from a patient whose treatment included radiotherapy and nephrectomy. This clonotype originated in a woman in her sixties or seventies with renal cell carcinoma. The chain links TRBV15 with TRBJ1-5, with a weak D call of TRBD1 (5 bases match). The sequenced DNA is TGTGCCACCAGCAGAGATAGGGCAGGGAATCAGCCCCAGCATTTT. This encodes CATSRDRAGNQPQHF.